Below are 26 T cell receptor beta chains sequenced from a single sample in a study of shared clonotypes between healthy human individuals. Method: immunoSEQ multiplex PCR; TCRdb's copy keeps in-frame clones and lacks some. The sample records fewer than 800,000 clones, approximately 90% being singletons. Naive CD8 cells lacked CD45RO, underwent positive selection for CCR7 and left out terminally differentiated effector memory CD45RA+ cells. The sequenced sample consisted of naive CD8+ T cells sorted from blood. The receptors come from a man aged 25-45 years in good health.

The chain employs TRBV29-1 and TRBJ2-1; TRBD2 is a possible D gene (7 bases). Deletions cut 7 bases from V and 9 bases from J, with 16 bases between. Germline values: CDR1 SQVTM, CDR2 ANQGSEA. The CDR3 length is 12 residues. CDR3 DNA: TGCAGCGCGGCTAGGGGGGGGAGTGAGCAGTTCTTC. Amino acids: CSAARGGSEQFF.

The V call is TRBV5-4, the J call TRBJ1-2; 9 bases fit TRBD1. The V and J ends lost 4 bases and 5 bases, in that order; junction bases with no gene match: 15. Germline V gene sequence: CDR1 SGHNT, CDR2 YYREEE (reference sequence). CDR3 length equals 17 residues. CDR3 region: CASSSRDRAAAGYGYTF. The CDR3 DNA sequence: TGTGCCAGCAGCAGCCGGGACAGGGCGGCCGCAGGATATGGCTACACCTTC.

The chain has TRBV5-1 and TRBJ2-5; 9 bases line up with TRBD2. This CDR3 is built from 16 residues. Germline trimming cut 0 bases from V and 5 bases from J; bases unmatched to any gene: 8. The germline V gene has CDR1 SGHRS and CDR2 YFSETQ. The CDR3 is CASSLAVAGVGETQYF. The CDR3 DNA is TGCGCCAGCAGCTTGGCCGTAGCGGGAGTTGGTGAGACCCAGTACTTC.

This rearrangement joins TRBV9 to TRBJ1-3, with no clear D. Germline lookup yields CDR1 SGDLS and CDR2 YYNGEE. Trimming left V 3 bases short and J 8 bases short, with 15 bases between. The CDR3 sequence is 14 residues long. CDR3 bases: TGTGCCAGCAGCGCAGAGGGTTTTGGGGACACCATATATTTT. It codes for CASSAEGFGDTIYF.

This sequence joins TRBV29-1 and TRBJ2-2; 13 nucleotides match TRBD2. The germline gives CDR1 SQVTM, CDR2 ANQGSEA. V lost 4 bases to trimming and J lost 2 bases; unmatched junction nucleotides: 4. This CDR3 is built from 16 residues. The CDR3 coding sequence is TGCAGCGTTGGACTAGCGGGAGGTCCCAACACCGGGGAGCTGTTTTTT. Protein sequence: CSVGLAGGPNTGELFF.

The chain uses TRBV6-6 and TRBJ1-4; the D gene is possibly TRBD1 (6 bases). Trimming shortened V by 0 bases and J by 3 bases, and 11 bases separated the two germline ends. Germline values: CDR1 MNHNY, CDR2 SVGAGI (reference sequence). The CDR3 sequence is 16 residues long. CDR3 sequence (DNA): TGTGCCAGCAGTTACTCGACGGGGGCACCTAATGAAAAACTGTTTTTT. It codes for CASSYSTGAPNEKLFF.

The chain is built from TRBV5-4 and TRBJ1-2, with 7 bases lining up with TRBD1. This CDR3 has 16 residues. The V gene's germline CDR1 is SGHNT and CDR2 YYREEE (reference sequence). The ends lost 2 bases at V and 6 bases at J; junction bases unmatched: 13. CDR3 sequence reads: CASSFPWDSGSNGYTF. The CDR3 nucleotides are TGTGCCAGCAGCTTCCCATGGGACAGCGGGAGCAATGGCTACACCTTC.

The chain carries TRBV12-2 and TRBJ2-7; TRBD1, the table's D call, lacks a check against the DNA. TRBV12-2 is termed a pseudogene. The length of the CDR3 is 18 residues. The CDR3 sequence: CASRLDPANRGTSYEQYF. The CDR3 DNA follows: TGTGCAAGTCGCTTAGACCCCGCCAACAGGGGAACGTCCTACGAGCAGTACTTC.

The chain joins TRBV9 to TRBJ2-5; TRBD2 matches at 7 bases. CDR1 SGDLS and CDR2 YYNGEE come from the germline V gene. The CDR3 contains 16 residues. Trimming took 4 bases from V and 2 from J; bases not matched to a gene: 11. Written as DNA, the CDR3 is TGTGCCAGCAGCCCCCCAAACCCGGGACTACAAGAGACCCAGTACTTC. Amino acid sequence: CASSPPNPGLQETQYF. Together with reference TRBV9 and TRBJ2-5, the CDR3 gives the full variable domain: DSGVTQTPKHLITATGQRVTLRCSPRSGDLSVYWYQQSLDQGLQFLIQYYNGEERAKGNILERFSAQQFPDLHSELNLSSLELGDSALYFCASSPPNPGLQETQYFGPGTRLLVL.

CDR3 bases: TGTGCCAGCAGCCCTAGGACAGGGAGCCATGATGGCTACACCTTC. This sequence encodes CASSPRTGSHDGYTF. The rearrangement joins TRBV27 to TRBJ1-2; 8 nucleotides match TRBD1. The CDR3 loop spans 15 amino acids. Germline V gene sequence: CDR1 MNHEY, CDR2 SMNVEV (reference sequence). V shed 6 bases and J 6 bases; nucleotides not matched to a gene: 12.

The V call is TRBV28, the J call TRBJ1-1, with unresolved D. This CDR3 region has 13 residues. Germline-derived CDR1 and CDR2 are MDHEN and SYDVKM. V dropped 10 bases and J dropped 1 base, with 13 bases sitting between them. Here the CDR3 DNA reads TGTGCCACCACAAGGAGCGAGAACACTGAAGCTTTCTTT. As protein: CATTRSENTEAFF.

The chain employs TRBV11-2 and TRBJ2-2; no clear D. The V end lost 5 bases, the J end lost 2 bases, and 6 bases lay between the germline ends. The CDR3 has 13 residues. Germline V gene sequence: CDR1 SGHAT, CDR2 FQNNGV. CDR3 in amino acids: CASSPGNTGELFF. The CDR3 DNA reads TGTGCCAGCAGCCCAGGCAACACCGGGGAGCTGTTTTTT.

The chain links TRBV4-2 to TRBJ2-6; D remains ambiguous. CDR1 is LGHNA and CDR2 is YNFKEQ in the germline V gene. V lost 1 base and J 0 bases, leaving 25 bases between the germline ends. This CDR3 comprises 22 residues. The CDR3 DNA reads TGTGCCAGCAGCCAAGGGTTGGGTGGCAGGTCAATCCAAAACTCTGGGGCCAACGTCCTGACTTTC. This sequence encodes CASSQGLGGRSIQNSGANVLTF.

The V gene is TRBV27, the J gene TRBJ1-5; 8 bases align to TRBD1. This CDR3 contains 15 residues. Germline V gene sequence: CDR1 MNHEY, CDR2 SMNVEV (reference sequence). Trimming cost V 7 bases and J 1 base; bases outside gene matches: 6. CDR3 residues: CASTSRGRSNQPQHF. The CDR3 DNA sequence: TGTGCCAGCACCTCCAGGGGGCGAAGCAATCAGCCCCAGCATTTT.

The chain uses TRBV2 and TRBJ2-3; TRBD2 agrees at 13 bases. The length of the CDR3 is 16 residues. Germline trimming cut 5 bases from V and 5 bases from J; bases unmatched to any gene: 7. Per the germline V gene, CDR1 is SNHLY and CDR2 is FYNNEI. In nucleotides, the CDR3 is TGTGCCAGCAGTAAACTAGCGGGAGGGCCCCAAGATACGCAGTATTTT. Its protein product is CASSKLAGGPQDTQYF.

The genes are TRBV28 and TRBJ2-3; 12 bases line up with TRBD2. CDR3 length: 15 amino acids. J lost 2 bases, V lost 6 bases, and 3 bases had no gene match. Germline V gene data show CDR1 as MDHEN and CDR2 as SYDVKM. Here the CDR3 reads CASSRTSGTTDTQYF. The CDR3 coding sequence is TGTGCCAGCAGCCGGACTAGCGGGACCACAGATACGCAGTATTTT.

The rearrangement uses TRBV11-2 and TRBJ2-7, with unresolved D. Germline V gene data show CDR1 as SGHAT and CDR2 as FQNNGV. This CDR3 region has 14 residues. V gave up 5 bases and J gave up 0 bases, with 11 bases separating them. This CDR3 is CASSLFDNSYEQYF. CDR3 nucleotide sequence: TGTGCCAGCAGCCTCTTTGACAACTCCTACGAGCAGTACTTC.

A remark on this clone: This sample includes further DNA sequences coding for the same CDR3. The chain recombines TRBV7-2 with TRBJ2-1; no clear D gene. The CDR3 consists of 12 residues. Trimming left V 4 bases short and J 4 bases short, with 5 bases between. CDR1 is SGHTA, CDR2 FQGNSA, per germline. This CDR3 is CASSSYYNEQFF. CDR3 in DNA: TGTGCCAGCAGCTCCTATTACAATGAGCAGTTCTTC.

The chain employs TRBV5-5 and TRBJ2-1; D gene ambiguous. Trimming removed 4 bases from V and 1 base from J, with 15 bases in between. The germline V gene encodes CDR1 SGHKS and CDR2 YYEKEE (reference sequence). This CDR3 comprises 16 residues. The CDR3 bases are TGTGCCAGCAGCCAAGAACGTACCCAGTCCTACAATGAGCAGTTCTTC. The encoded protein is CASSQERTQSYNEQFF.

This sequence joins TRBV27 and TRBJ2-1; D is ambiguous. This CDR3 comprises 15 residues. Germline V gene lookup returns CDR1 MNHEY and CDR2 SMNVEV (reference sequence). The ends were cut back, 2 bases at V and 0 bases at J, with 8 bases in the middle. The CDR3 bases are TGTGCCAGCAGTTTAACGGGCCACTCCTACAATGAGCAGTTCTTC. Its protein is CASSLTGHSYNEQFF.

The CDR3, as DNA: TGTGCCATCGGACCCTTGGGCAATGAGCAGTTCTTC. Encoded protein: CAIGPLGNEQFF. J is TRBJ2-1 and V is TRBV27; D not resolved. Trimming shortened V by 10 bases and J by 6 bases, and 13 bases separated the two germline ends. The germline V gene has CDR1 MNHEY and CDR2 SMNVEV (reference sequence). This CDR3 is 12 amino acids long.

The CDR3 region is CASSLGPGTSGYNEQFF. In DNA form, the CDR3 reads TGTGCCAGCAGCTTAGGACCCGGGACTAGCGGATACAATGAGCAGTTCTTC. The J gene is TRBJ2-1, the V gene TRBV11-2, with 11 bases identical to TRBD2. Germline V gene data show CDR1 as SGHAT and CDR2 as FQNNGV. The CDR3 sequence is 17 residues long. With V trimmed by 1 base and J by 4 bases, 6 bases remained unmatched.

This clone was observed a single time. The J gene is TRBJ2-3, the V gene TRBV28; no clear D. In germline, CDR1 is MDHEN, CDR2 SYDVKM. The CDR3 consists of 12 residues. The V and J ends lost 3 bases and 2 bases respectively, with 3 bases between them. DNA of the CDR3: TGTGCCAGCAGTTTTTACACAGATACGCAGTATTTT. Protein: CASSFYTDTQYF.

In regard to this clone: This CDR3 is also generated by other DNA sequences in the sample. The V gene is TRBV6-5, the J gene TRBJ2-3, with D unclear. Trimming took 1 base from V and 0 from J, leaving 2 bases between them. The CDR3 totals 13 residues. CDR1 and CDR2 (germline): MNHEY, SVGAGI. In nucleotides, the CDR3 is TGTGCCAGCAGTTACTATAGCACAGATACGCAGTATTTT. Protein: CASSYYSTDTQYF.

J is TRBJ1-1 and V is TRBV12-5; 8 bases line up with TRBD1. CDR3 length: 13 residues. V shed 6 bases and J 4 bases; nucleotides not matched to a gene: 4. Germline values: CDR1 LGHNT, CDR2 FRNRAP. The CDR3 spells CASGQGAGTEAFF. The CDR3, as DNA: TGTGCTAGTGGGCAGGGGGCAGGCACTGAAGCTTTCTTT.

This sequence joins TRBV7-9 and TRBJ2-1; 8 bases map to TRBD2. Germline CDR1 and CDR2: SEHNR and FQNEAQ (reference sequence). With V trimmed by 8 bases and J by 3 bases, 12 bases remained unmatched. This CDR3 spans 16 amino acids. CDR3 coding DNA: TGTGCCAGCGCGGGGGGCCACTGGGACAACTACAATGAGCAGTTCTTC. As protein: CASAGGHWDNYNEQFF.